A selection of T cell receptor beta chains follows, all from one sample in a study of glioma-infiltrating T cells after dendritic cell vaccination. Libraries were prepared by immunoSEQ multiplex PCR; TCRdb keeps only in-frame clonotypes and omits some of them. The repertoire includes around 100,000 clones, 81% of them detected once, and less than 15% sits in the top ten. Material: blood, obtained before dendritic cell vaccination. These receptors originate from a human donor with glioblastoma. The CDR3 runs from the conserved cysteine through the conserved F or W. Each record gives: CDR3 protein, CDR3 DNA, clone size, J gene, V gene, D gene. A D gene is named only where the DNA matches it firmly. Clone size is shown for a subset of rows, as once, few, many or a class of expanded clone.

cdr3_aa: CASSTQTGGYTEAFF
cdr3_nt: TGTGCCAGCAGCACCCAGACAGGGGGGTACACTGAAGCTTTCTTT
clone_size: .
j_call: TRBJ1-1
v_call: TRBV9
d_call: TRBD1

cdr3_aa: CASSDRATTGSIGDTQYF
cdr3_nt: TGCGCCAGCAGTGACAGAGCTACGACTGGGTCCATTGGAGATACGCAGTATTTT
clone_size: once
j_call: TRBJ2-3
v_call: TRBV10-1
d_call: .

cdr3_aa: CASSHSGRGLKDTDAQYF
cdr3_nt: TGCGCCAGCTCTCACTCAGGGCGGGGGCTCAAGGACACAGATGCGCAGTATTTT
clone_size: .
j_call: TRBJ2-3
v_call: TRBV5-1
d_call: .

cdr3_aa: CASSSPGQGLETQYF
cdr3_nt: TGTGCCAGCAGCTCTCCGGGACAGGGTTTGGAGACCCAGTACTTC
clone_size: .
j_call: TRBJ2-5
v_call: TRBV7-2
d_call: TRBD1

cdr3_aa: CASSKTGADTEAFF
cdr3_nt: TGTGCCAGCAGCAAGACAGGGGCCGACACTGAAGCTTTCTTT
clone_size: .
j_call: TRBJ1-1
v_call: TRBV6-5
d_call: TRBD1

cdr3_aa: CASSRGRKQGINGYTF
cdr3_nt: TGTGCCAGCAGTCGTGGGCGCAAACAGGGGATTAATGGCTACACCTTC
clone_size: .
j_call: TRBJ1-2
v_call: TRBV7-2
d_call: TRBD1

cdr3_aa: CASSLYSGGETQYF
cdr3_nt: TGCGCCAGCAGCTTATATTCAGGGGGCGAGACCCAGTACTTC
clone_size: once
j_call: TRBJ2-5
v_call: TRBV5-1
d_call: TRBD1

cdr3_aa: CASSDSYEQYF
cdr3_nt: TGTGCCAGCAGTGACAGCTACGAGCAGTACTTC
clone_size: .
j_call: TRBJ2-7
v_call: TRBV6-5
d_call: .

cdr3_aa: CASSDPRQTAGEAFF
cdr3_nt: TGTGCCAGCAGTGATCCCCGGCAGACCGCGGGTGAAGCTTTCTTT
clone_size: .
j_call: TRBJ1-1
v_call: TRBV2
d_call: .

cdr3_aa: CASSLAITRVGGADTQYF
cdr3_nt: TGCGCCAGCAGCTTGGCCATTACTAGGGTCGGGGGAGCAGATACGCAGTATTTT
clone_size: .
j_call: TRBJ2-3
v_call: TRBV5-1
d_call: .

cdr3_aa: CASSFDGTRGSPLHF
cdr3_nt: TGTGCCAGCAGCTTCGACGGGACAAGGGGTTCACCCCTCCACTTT
clone_size: few
j_call: TRBJ1-6
v_call: TRBV9
d_call: .

cdr3_aa: CASSRGQGENYGYTF
cdr3_nt: TGCGCCAGCAGCCGAGGACAGGGGGAGAACTATGGCTACACCTTC
clone_size: once
j_call: TRBJ1-2
v_call: TRBV5-1
d_call: TRBD1

cdr3_aa: CASGSRTAALYEQYF
cdr3_nt: TGTGCTAGTGGTTCAAGGACTGCCGCCCTTTACGAGCAGTACTTC
clone_size: .
j_call: TRBJ2-7
v_call: TRBV12-5
d_call: .

cdr3_aa: CASSIEAVPNTGELFF
cdr3_nt: TGTGCCAGTAGTATTGAGGCAGTACCGAACACCGGGGAGCTGTTTTTT
clone_size: .
j_call: TRBJ2-2
v_call: TRBV19
d_call: .

cdr3_aa: CASSVSAPWAGVNEQFF
cdr3_nt: TGTGCCAGCAGCGTATCCGCCCCTTGGGCGGGGGTGAATGAGCAGTTCTTC
clone_size: .
j_call: TRBJ2-1
v_call: TRBV9
d_call: TRBD2

cdr3_aa: CASSQGRQREQFF
cdr3_nt: TGCGCCAGCAGCCAAGGGCGACAGCGTGAGCAGTTCTTC
clone_size: .
j_call: TRBJ2-1
v_call: TRBV4-3
d_call: .

cdr3_aa: CASSMGYWGNRANTEAFF
cdr3_nt: TGTGCCAGTAGTATGGGCTACTGGGGCAACCGAGCGAACACTGAAGCTTTCTTT
clone_size: .
j_call: TRBJ1-1
v_call: TRBV19
d_call: .

cdr3_aa: CASSLMGVTEAFF
cdr3_nt: TGTGCCAGCAGTTTAATGGGCGTCACTGAAGCTTTCTTT
clone_size: .
j_call: TRBJ1-1
v_call: TRBV27
d_call: .

cdr3_aa: CASSLQTGGFMNEQYF
cdr3_nt: TGTGCCAGCAGCCTTCAAACAGGGGGTTTTATGAACGAGCAGTACTTC
clone_size: .
j_call: TRBJ2-7
v_call: TRBV7-2
d_call: TRBD1

cdr3_aa: CASSRGQGGGNTEAFF
cdr3_nt: TGTGCCAGCAGCCGAGGACAGGGGGGGGGAAACACTGAAGCTTTCTTT
clone_size: .
j_call: TRBJ1-1
v_call: TRBV7-9
d_call: TRBD1

cdr3_aa: CASSLVGGHEQYF
cdr3_nt: TGTGCCAGCAGCTTAGTCGGCGGGCACGAGCAGTACTTC
clone_size: once
j_call: TRBJ2-7
v_call: TRBV5-6
d_call: .

cdr3_aa: CASSLFGQAYEQYF
cdr3_nt: TGTGCCAGCAGCTTATTCGGACAGGCTTACGAGCAGTACTTC
clone_size: .
j_call: TRBJ2-7
v_call: TRBV7-2
d_call: TRBD1

cdr3_aa: CASSPGYSAVAFF
cdr3_nt: TGTGCCAGCAGCCCAGGATACTCCGCAGTTGCTTTCTTT
clone_size: .
j_call: TRBJ1-1
v_call: TRBV5-6
d_call: .

cdr3_aa: CAWSVMRNYGYTF
cdr3_nt: TGTGCCTGGAGTGTAATGAGAAACTATGGCTACACCTTC
clone_size: .
j_call: TRBJ1-2
v_call: TRBV30
d_call: .

cdr3_aa: CASSLGLGAEDSPLHF
cdr3_nt: TGTGCCAGCAGCTTGGGTTTGGGGGCGGAAGATTCACCCCTCCACTTT
clone_size: .
j_call: TRBJ1-6
v_call: TRBV5-4
d_call: .

cdr3_aa: CASTSPGGTIYF
cdr3_nt: TGTGCCAGCACCTCCCCGGGGGGGACCATATATTTT
clone_size: .
j_call: TRBJ1-3
v_call: TRBV7-2
d_call: .

cdr3_aa: CASRITSGGTYEQYF
cdr3_nt: TGTGCCAGCAGGATCACTAGCGGGGGGACCTACGAGCAGTACTTC
clone_size: .
j_call: TRBJ2-7
v_call: TRBV27
d_call: TRBD2

cdr3_aa: CASSDRGDTEAFF
cdr3_nt: TGTGCCAGCTCGGACAGGGGGGACACTGAAGCTTTCTTT
clone_size: once
j_call: TRBJ1-1
v_call: TRBV18
d_call: TRBD1

cdr3_aa: CASGRTGGTDTQYF
cdr3_nt: TGTGCCAGCGGGAGGACAGGGGGCACAGATACGCAGTATTTT
clone_size: .
j_call: TRBJ2-3
v_call: TRBV6-1
d_call: TRBD1

cdr3_aa: CASSLFPGQQNYGYTF
cdr3_nt: TGCGCCAGCAGCCTCTTTCCGGGACAGCAAAACTATGGCTACACCTTC
clone_size: .
j_call: TRBJ1-2
v_call: TRBV4-3
d_call: TRBD1